The rows below give T cell receptor beta chains drawn from one sample of a study of blood T cell repertoires in COVID-19. Libraries were prepared by immunoSEQ multiplex PCR; TCRdb keeps only in-frame clonotypes and omits some of them. Here the sample spans around 69,000 clones, 65% to 90% being singletons. The sequenced material came from peripheral blood. The receptor source for this set is a man aged 45-65 years with acute or convalescent COVID-19. Both conserved end residues are part of each CDR3. Fields, in order: V gene, J gene, D gene, clone size, CDR3 protein, CDR3 DNA. D genes are given only for firm matches. Clone size is stated in some rows and not others, as once, few, many or a class when expanded.

TRBV11-2,TRBJ1-1,.,.,CASSLTSEAFF,TGTGCCAGCAGCTTAACTTCTGAAGCTTTCTTT
TRBV5-1,TRBJ2-3,.,.,CASSYSGDADTQYF,TGCGCCAGCAGCTACTCGGGGGACGCAGATACGCAGTATTTT
TRBV9,TRBJ2-2,TRBD2,.,CASSPGTSLGGELFF,TGTGCCAGCAGCCCCGGGACTAGTTTAGGCGGGGAGCTGTTTTTT
TRBV11-2,TRBJ1-5,.,.,CASSKLEGRDQPQHF,TGTGCCAGCAGCAAACTGGAGGGAAGGGATCAGCCCCAGCATTTT
TRBV6-6,TRBJ1-2,.,.,CASSSLNAQGRYGYTF,TGTGCCAGCAGTTCCCTCAACGCCCAGGGGCGCTATGGCTACACCTTC
TRBV25-1,TRBJ2-5,TRBD2,.,CASSEWGGLAGHQETQYF,TGTGCCAGCAGTGAATGGGGGGGACTAGCGGGGCACCAAGAGACCCAGTACTTC
TRBV7-9,TRBJ1-1,TRBD1,.,CASSSNRGGRTEAFF,TGTGCCAGCAGCTCCAACAGGGGAGGCCGGACTGAAGCTTTCTTT
TRBV9,TRBJ2-7,.,.,CASSPHQGGGYEQYF,TGTGCCAGCAGCCCCCACCAGGGGGGAGGCTACGAGCAGTACTTC
TRBV28,TRBJ1-6,.,.,CASSSIRTLNSPLHF,TGTGCCAGCAGTTCAATTCGGACACTGAATTCACCCCTCCACTTT
TRBV20-1,TRBJ2-1,TRBD2,once,CSASRSGGVNEQFF,TGCAGTGCTAGTAGGAGCGGGGGCGTGAATGAGCAGTTCTTC
TRBV30,TRBJ2-3,TRBD2,.,CAWSTTLAGLSTDTQYF,TGTGCCTGGAGTACGACCTTAGCGGGACTTAGCACAGATACGCAGTATTTT
TRBV28,TRBJ2-1,.,.,CASSLLVGDEQFF,TGTGCCAGCAGTTTATTGGTGGGAGATGAGCAGTTCTTC
TRBV7-9,TRBJ2-3,TRBD1,.,CASSWGQGVGDTQYF,TGTGCCAGCAGCTGGGGACAGGGGGTCGGAGATACGCAGTATTTT
TRBV10-3,TRBJ2-3,TRBD2,.,CAISDLSGGSTDTQYF,TGTGCCATCAGTGATCTTAGCGGGGGGAGTACAGATACGCAGTATTTT
TRBV11-2,TRBJ1-2,.,.,CASSPWEADAPYGYTF,TGTGCCAGCAGCCCCTGGGAGGCCGATGCTCCCTATGGCTACACCTTC
TRBV14,TRBJ1-2,TRBD1,few,CASSQDLRQGHGYTF,TGTGCCAGCAGCCAAGATTTGAGACAGGGGCACGGCTACACCTTC
TRBV15,TRBJ2-3,TRBD2,.,CATSRVLAGGADTQYF,TGTGCCACCAGCAGAGTGCTAGCGGGGGGTGCAGATACGCAGTATTTT
TRBV7-9,TRBJ2-7,TRBD1,.,CASSFGTGETSYEQYF,TGTGCCAGCAGCTTCGGGACAGGGGAAACCTCCTACGAGCAGTACTTC
TRBV5-4,TRBJ1-2,TRBD1,few,CASSGDRGPSRRDGYTF,TGTGCCAGCAGCGGGGACAGGGGACCGTCTCGCCGGGATGGCTACACCTTC
TRBV6-5,TRBJ2-1,TRBD1,.,CASSYGTGWNEQFF,TGTGCCAGCAGTTACGGGACAGGGTGGAATGAGCAGTTCTTC
TRBV7-3,TRBJ2-1,.,.,CASSPRPGDSYNEQFF,TGTGCCAGCAGCCCTCGGCCAGGCGACTCCTACAATGAGCAGTTCTTC
TRBV29-1,TRBJ2-3,.,.,CSVVDIADTQYF,TGCAGCGTTGTGGACATCGCAGATACGCAGTATTTT
TRBV4-1,TRBJ2-3,TRBD2,.,CASSQEGGGAADTQYF,TGCGCCAGCAGCCAAGAGGGCGGGGGGGCGGCAGATACGCAGTATTTT
TRBV2,TRBJ2-3,TRBD2,.,CASSEGTSGGPQYF,TGTGCCAGCAGTGAAGGGACTAGCGGGGGGCCGCAGTATTTT
TRBV11-2,TRBJ2-2,TRBD2,.,CASSYIRLAVTGELFF,TGTGCCAGCAGCTACATCCGTCTAGCGGTGACCGGGGAGCTGTTTTTT
TRBV29-1,TRBJ1-2,.,.,CSVGGGGRYGYTF,TGCAGCGTTGGCGGAGGTGGGCGCTATGGCTACACCTTC
TRBV29-1,TRBJ2-2,TRBD1,.,CSVEWDSANTGELFF,TGCAGCGTTGAATGGGACAGCGCGAACACCGGGGAGCTGTTTTTT
TRBV7-4,TRBJ1-5,.,.,CASSFGGRGNQPQHF,TGTGCCAGCAGCTTCGGGGGGCGAGGCAATCAGCCCCAGCATTTT
TRBV2,TRBJ2-5,.,.,CASLGRDTQETQYF,TGTGCCAGCTTAGGAAGGGACACCCAAGAGACCCAGTACTTC
TRBV3-1/TRBV3-2,TRBJ2-7,.,.,CASSQAATTYEQYF,TGTGCCAGCAGCCAGGCTGCCACGACCTACGAGCAGTACTTC
TRBV11-2,TRBJ1-2,.,.,CASSLTGVRGYTF,TGTGCCAGCAGCTTAACAGGCGTACGCGGCTACACCTTC
TRBV12-5,TRBJ1-2,TRBD1,.,CASGQGQSYGYTF,TGTGCTAGTGGTCAGGGACAGAGCTATGGCTACACCTTC
TRBV10-3,TRBJ1-1,TRBD1,.,CAISETGGGGNITEAFF,TGTGCCATCAGTGAGACAGGGGGGGGCGGGAATATCACTGAAGCTTTCTTT
TRBV5-4,TRBJ1-1,TRBD1,.,CASSFPGTASPEAFF,TGTGCCAGCAGTTTCCCCGGGACAGCGAGCCCTGAAGCTTTCTTT